The clone carrying this T cell receptor (beta chain) came up a few times. Its target is not known. cDNA synthesis used the whole RNA isolate, giving expressed TCRB sequences. TCRdb's copy holds only in-frame clones and misses some; the assay was immunoSEQ multiplex PCR. Counted here are fewer than 300,000 clones, roughly 22% occurring once; the ten biggest clones make up less than 0.03%. The source of the sample is a study of beta chain features in type 1 diabetes. Findings and caveats of the study: When Type 1 diabetes patients were examined, their TCRB CDR3s proved moderately but significantly shorter in all four CD4+ subsets. The naive, central memory and Treg TCRB repertoires of patients appeared to be more similar to one another than those of healthy donors.

This clonotype originated in a woman between 35 and 50 years old with type 1 diabetes. Sequencing was done on a sample of naive CD4+ T cells from blood.

The CDR3 DNA sequence: TGTGCCAGCAGCTTGGGACTAGGATTCACAGATACGCAGTATTTT. Protein sequence: CASSLGLGFTDTQYF. The genes are TRBV5-4 and TRBJ2-3; tentatively, D is TRBD2 (6 bases). The CDR3 spans 15 residues. The germline V gene encodes CDR1 SGHNT and CDR2 YYREEE (reference sequence). V was cut by 0 bases and J by 2 bases, with 10 bases left in between. Together with reference TRBV5-4 and TRBJ2-3, the CDR3 gives the full variable domain: ETGVTQSPTHLIKTRGQQVTLRCSSQSGHNTVSWYQQALGQGPQFIFQYYREEENGRGNFPPRFSGLQFPNYSSELNVNALELDDSALYLCASSLGLGFTDTQYFGPGTRLTVL.